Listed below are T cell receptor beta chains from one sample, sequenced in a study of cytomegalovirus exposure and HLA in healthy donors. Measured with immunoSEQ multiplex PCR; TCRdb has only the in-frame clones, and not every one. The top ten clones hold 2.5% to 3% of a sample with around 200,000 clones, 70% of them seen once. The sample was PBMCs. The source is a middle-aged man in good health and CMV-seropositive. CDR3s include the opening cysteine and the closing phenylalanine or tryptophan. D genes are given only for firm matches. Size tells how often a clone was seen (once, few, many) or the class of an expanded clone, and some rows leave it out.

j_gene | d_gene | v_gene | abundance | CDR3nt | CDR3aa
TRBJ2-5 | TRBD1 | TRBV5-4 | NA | TGTGCCAGCAGTCGCGGACAGGAGGTCGAGACCCAGTACTTC | CASSRGQEVETQYF
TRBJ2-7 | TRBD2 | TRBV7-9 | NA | TGTGCCAGCAGCCTTGGCCCGGGACTAGCGGCCGCCTACGAGCAGTACTTC | CASSLGPGLAAAYEQYF
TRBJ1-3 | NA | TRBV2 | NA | TGTGCCAGCAGGCCCGGGAGCTCTGGAAACACCATATATTTT | CASRPGSSGNTIYF
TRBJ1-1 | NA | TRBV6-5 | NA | TGTGCCAGCAGCTATTCGACTGGGGCAAACACTGAAGCTTTCTTT | CASSYSTGANTEAFF
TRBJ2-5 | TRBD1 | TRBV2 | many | TGTGCCAGCAGTGAATCCAGGGGGAAGACCCAGTACTTC | CASSESRGKTQYF
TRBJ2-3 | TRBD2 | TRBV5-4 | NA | TGTGCCAGCAGCGGCGGGGGGGCCACAGATACGCAGTATTTT | CASSGGGATDTQYF
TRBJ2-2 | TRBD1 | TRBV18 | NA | TGTGCCAGCTCACCACCTGGGACAGGGGACACCGGGGAGCTGTTTTTT | CASSPPGTGDTGELFF
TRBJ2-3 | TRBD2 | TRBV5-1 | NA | TGCGCCAGCAGCTGGACTTCTAGCGGCAGCACAGATACGCAGTATTTT | CASSWTSSGSTDTQYF
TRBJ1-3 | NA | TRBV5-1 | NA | TGCGCCAGCAGCTTCCCCGCGAACTCTGGAAACACCATATATTTT | CASSFPANSGNTIYF
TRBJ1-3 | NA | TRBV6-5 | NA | TGTGCCTGTTCAACCCCCACGGCTGGAAACACCATATATTTT | CACSTPTAGNTIYF
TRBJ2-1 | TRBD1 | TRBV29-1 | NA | TGCAGCGTCCCGGGACAGGGGAGCCACAATGAGCAGTTCTTC | CSVPGQGSHNEQFF
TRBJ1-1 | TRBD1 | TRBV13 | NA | TGTGCCAGCAGCTTAGGGACAGGGTACACTGAAGCTTTCTTT | CASSLGTGYTEAFF
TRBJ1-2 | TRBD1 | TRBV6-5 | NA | TGTGCCAGCCAGGGGGCTTATGGCTATGGCTACACCTTC | CASQGAYGYGYTF
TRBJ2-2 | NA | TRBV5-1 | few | TGCGCCAGCAGCTTGACGCCGGGACAAAGGAACACCGGGGAGCTGTTTTTT | CASSLTPGQRNTGELFF
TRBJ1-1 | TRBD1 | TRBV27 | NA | TGTGCCAGCAGTTTATCCCGACAGGGAGTTGAAGCTTTCTTT | CASSLSRQGVEAFF
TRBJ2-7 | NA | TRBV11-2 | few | TGTGCCAGCAGCTTACAGGGAGGCTCATACGAGCAGTACTTC | CASSLQGGSYEQYF
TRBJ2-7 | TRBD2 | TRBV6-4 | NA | TGTGCCAGCAGTGGGGGAGGGGCGAAGTACTTC | CASSGGGAKYF
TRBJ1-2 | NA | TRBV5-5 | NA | TGTGCCAGCAGCCCGTCACAGGCCCGGGATGGCTACACCTTC | CASSPSQARDGYTF